This T cell receptor (beta chain) stems from a study of T cells in Graves' hyperthyroidism and ophthalmopathy. Study findings and constraints: Clonotypes that were expanded in thyroid above 0.001 mostly appeared in blood too. Ophthalmopathy was predicted by the model a median of approximately 6 months ahead of onset.

Details on this clonotype: Its specificity is not known.

The investigators amplified TCR beta CDR3 regions from RNA transcripts. The HTBI primer set drove a first-round RT-PCR of the TCR CDR3. TCRdb ran MiXCR on the multiplex PCR reads and lists one entry per CDR3 protein. The table records hundreds of thousands of distinct CDR3 sequences, approximately 25% of them present only once. Under 3 months was the duration of disease in ophthalmopathy patients, who also had a Clinical Activity Score of at least 3 and a NOSPECS grade of at least 4. Diagnosing involved the use of clinical symptoms, serum thyroxine and TRAb, thyroid ultrasound and orbital computed tomography. The sequenced material came from blood. The sequence came from a woman in her 30s with Graves' ophthalmopathy.

DNA for the CDR3: TGTGCCAGCAGTTTCGGGGGGGATTGGGCCAAAAACATTCAGTACTTC. Protein product: CASSFGGDWAKNIQYF. The chain employs TRBV28 and TRBJ2-4, with 8 bases identical to TRBD2. This CDR3 spans 16 amino acids. Per germline, CDR1 MDHEN and CDR2 SYDVKM. J lost 1 base, V lost 3 bases, and 5 bases had no gene match.